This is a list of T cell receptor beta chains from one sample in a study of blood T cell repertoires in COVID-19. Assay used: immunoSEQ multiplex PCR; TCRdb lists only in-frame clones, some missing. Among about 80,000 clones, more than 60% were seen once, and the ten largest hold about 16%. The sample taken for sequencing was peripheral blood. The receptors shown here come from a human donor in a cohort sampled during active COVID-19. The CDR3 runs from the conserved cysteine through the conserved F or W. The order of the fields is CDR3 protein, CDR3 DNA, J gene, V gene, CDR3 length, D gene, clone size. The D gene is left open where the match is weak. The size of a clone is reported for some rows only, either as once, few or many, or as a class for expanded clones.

CASRLQMNTEAFF,TGTGCCAGCAGGCTACAGATGAACACTGAAGCTTTCTTT,TRBJ1-1,TRBV6-5,13,.,many
CASSQGGTEAFF,TGTGCCAGCAGTCAGGGGGGCACTGAAGCTTTCTTT,TRBJ1-1,TRBV6-2/TRBV6-3,12,TRBD1,few
CASSTAGPGDTQYF,TGTGCCAGCTCCACCGCGGGGCCTGGAGATACGCAGTATTTT,TRBJ2-3,TRBV6-5,14,.,.
CASSLTGGIGNTIYF,TGTGCCAGCAGCTTAACAGGGGGAATCGGAAACACCATATATTTT,TRBJ1-3,TRBV7-2,15,TRBD1,.
CASSPSFDEQYF,TGTGCCAGCAGTCCGAGTTTCGACGAGCAGTACTTC,TRBJ2-7,TRBV28,12,.,.
CASSPIGVSNQPQHF,TGTGCCAGCTCACCGATCGGAGTTAGCAATCAGCCCCAGCATTTT,TRBJ1-5,TRBV18,15,.,.
CASSAGLAAYTDTQYF,TGTGCCAGCAGCGCTGGACTAGCGGCATACACAGATACGCAGTATTTT,TRBJ2-3,TRBV7-9,16,TRBD2,.
CASSSGLGPVGDGYTF,TGTGCCAGCAGCTCGGGATTGGGCCCCGTCGGGGATGGCTACACCTTC,TRBJ1-2,TRBV5-4,16,.,.
CASSSGGPTQTPLHF,TGTGCCAGCAGTTCGGGGGGCCCGACTCAAACACCCCTCCACTTT,TRBJ1-6,TRBV27,15,.,few
CASSYRLVTDTQYF,TGTGCCAGCAGTTATCGACTAGTCACAGATACGCAGTATTTT,TRBJ2-3,TRBV6-5,14,.,.
CASSDGPMSGNGYTF,TGTGCCAGCAGTGACGGACCTATGAGCGGGAATGGCTACACCTTC,TRBJ1-2,TRBV25-1,15,.,.
CASSFRAITSYEQYF,TGTGCCAGCAGTTTCAGGGCTATTACCTCCTACGAGCAGTACTTC,TRBJ2-7,TRBV27,15,.,.
CASSQRGGLAGGYTDTQYF,TGTGCCAGCAGCCAAAGGGGTGGACTAGCGGGGGGATATACAGATACGCAGTATTTT,TRBJ2-3,TRBV3-1/TRBV3-2,19,TRBD2,.
CASSINPLVNTEAFF,TGTGCCAGCAGTATTAACCCTTTAGTGAACACTGAAGCTTTCTTT,TRBJ1-1,TRBV7-6,15,.,.
CASSPGLAGGPNEQFF,TGTGCCAGCAGCCCGGGACTAGCGGGGGGGCCGAATGAGCAGTTCTTC,TRBJ2-1,TRBV7-6,16,TRBD2,.
CASSPGLERYF,TGTGCCAGCAGCCCCGGACTAGAGCGGTACTTC,TRBJ2-5,TRBV6-6,11,TRBD2,.
CASKRGPDTDTQYF,TGTGCCAGCAAGAGAGGCCCCGACACAGATACGCAGTATTTT,TRBJ2-3,TRBV6-5,14,.,.
CASSLAGGFSDTQYF,TGTGCCAGCAGCTTAGCGGGAGGTTTTTCAGATACGCAGTATTTT,TRBJ2-3,TRBV7-2,15,.,.
CASSPGTEQRVHF,TGTGCCAGCAGCCCCGGGACAGAACAGCGGGTGCATTTT,TRBJ1-5,TRBV7-2,13,TRBD1,few